The source of this TCR beta chain is a study of blood T cells in healthy people across ages. Study-wide results and caveats: Relative to aged donors, long-lived donors carried more naive CD4+ cells and displayed higher diversity.

With a J-beta primer mix and a sample-barcoded 5' primer, a second PCR ran about 7 to 12 cycles. A single record per CDR3 protein comes from TCRdb applying MiXCR to the 5' RACE reads. The data show hundreds of thousands of distinct CDR3 sequences, 20% to 30% seen once. This CDR3 region has 15 residues. CDR1 and CDR2 from the germline V gene are SGHVS and FNYEAQ. Trimming stripped 7 bases from V and 2 bases from J, with 14 bases between. Regarding this clonotype: Its cognate antigen is unknown.

This sample was shared with a second study, whose subject was T cells of mothers and their children. From that second work: Extracted RNA, in its entirety, went into cDNA synthesis at around 1.5 ug per 15 ul. Relative to unrelated pairs, biologically related mother-child dyads exhibited marginally greater, non-significant overlap. No persistent microchimeric T cell clones were detected.

Sequenced: blood. The clonotype comes from a boy aged 5-17 years in good health. J is TRBJ1-4 and V is TRBV7-6; D possibly corresponds to TRBD1 (5 bases). The CDR3 DNA reads as TGTGCCAGCACCATCGGGGGATGGACTAATGAAAAACTGTTTTTT. It is translated as CASTIGGWTNEKLFF.